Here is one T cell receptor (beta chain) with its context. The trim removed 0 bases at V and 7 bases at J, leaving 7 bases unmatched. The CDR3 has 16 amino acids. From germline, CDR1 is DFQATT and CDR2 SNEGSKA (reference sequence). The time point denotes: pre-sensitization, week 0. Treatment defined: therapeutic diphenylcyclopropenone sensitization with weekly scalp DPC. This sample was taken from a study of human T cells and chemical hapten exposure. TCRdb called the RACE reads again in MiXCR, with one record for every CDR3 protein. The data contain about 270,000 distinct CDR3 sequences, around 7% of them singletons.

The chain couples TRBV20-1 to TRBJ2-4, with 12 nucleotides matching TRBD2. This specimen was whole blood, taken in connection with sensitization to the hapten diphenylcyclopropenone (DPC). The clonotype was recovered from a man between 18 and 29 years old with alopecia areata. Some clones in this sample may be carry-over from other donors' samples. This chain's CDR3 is CSARDTTSGGTNIQYF. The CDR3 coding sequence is TGCAGTGCTAGAGATACTACTAGCGGGGGGACCAACATTCAGTACTTC.